This T cell receptor beta chain was recovered during a study of regulatory T cells in long-lasting Graves disease. The CDR3 contains 15 residues. Germline V CDR1 and CDR2: SGHAT, FQNNGV. V was trimmed by 1 base and J by 6 bases, leaving 12 bases between them. Building of the TCR beta libraries involved iRepertoire HTBI primers and Arm-PCR of CDR3 regions. TCRdb itself ran the multiplex PCR reads through MiXCR, one entry per CDR3 protein. The table lists approximately 400,000 distinct CDR3 sequences, 23% of them singletons. Points from the study as a whole: New patients shared about 880 public clonotypes, fewer than the roughly 2,500 shared by persistent patients.

Time point noted: persistent/refractory GD, antithyroid drugs over 5 years with positive TRAb. Making the TCR library involved RNA that had been extracted from PBMCs. This clonotype was seen at least ten times. Its antigen is currently unknown. The receptor was derived from a female donor with Graves disease. The sample here was peripheral blood mononuclear cells (PBMCs), taken when the disease was refractory, from a patient treated with antithyroid drugs. The rearrangement uses TRBV11-2 and TRBJ2-2; D gene ambiguous. The CDR3 region is CASSLGQAFAGELFF. DNA of the CDR3: TGTGCCAGCAGCTTAGGCCAGGCGTTCGCCGGGGAGCTGTTTTTT.